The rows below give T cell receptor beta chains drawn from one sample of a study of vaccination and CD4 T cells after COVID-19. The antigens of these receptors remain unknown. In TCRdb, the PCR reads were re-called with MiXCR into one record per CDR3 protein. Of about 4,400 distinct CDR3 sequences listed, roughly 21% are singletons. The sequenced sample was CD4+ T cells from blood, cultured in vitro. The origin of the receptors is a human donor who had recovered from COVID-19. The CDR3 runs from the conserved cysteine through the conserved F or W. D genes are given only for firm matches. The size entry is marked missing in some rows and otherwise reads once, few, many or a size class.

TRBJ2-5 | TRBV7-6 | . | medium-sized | TGTGCCAGCAGCTTAGGAGGTGCTAGCGCTGAGACCCAGTACTTC | CASSLGGASAETQYF
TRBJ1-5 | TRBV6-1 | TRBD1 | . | TGTGCCAGCAGTACAGGGGCTTTCAATCAGCCCCAGCATTTT | CASSTGAFNQPQHF
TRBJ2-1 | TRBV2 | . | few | TGTGCCAGCAGCCTAGACAAGAGCTCCTACAATGAGCAGTTCTTC | CASSLDKSSYNEQFF
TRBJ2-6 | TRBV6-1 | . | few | TGTGCCAGCAGCCCAAAATGGGCCTCTGGGGCCAACGTCCTGACTTTC | CASSPKWASGANVLTF
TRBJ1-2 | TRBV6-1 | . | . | TGTGCCAGCAGTCGTAACGGGCCTAAGCAGAGCTATGGCTACACCTTC | CASSRNGPKQSYGYTF
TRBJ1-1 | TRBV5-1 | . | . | TGCGCCAGCAGCCCCGGGGGGGGGACGGACACTGAAGCTTTCTTT | CASSPGGGTDTEAFF
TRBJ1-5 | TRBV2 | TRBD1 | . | TGTGCCAGCAGCGCGGGACAGAGTTTCAATCAGCCCCAGCATTTT | CASSAGQSFNQPQHF
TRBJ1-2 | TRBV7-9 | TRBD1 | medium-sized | TGTGCCAGCAGCCCCGGGACAGGGAGAGATGGCTACACCTTC | CASSPGTGRDGYTF
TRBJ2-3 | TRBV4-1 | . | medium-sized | TGCGCCAGCAGCCAAGATTTGGGGACTTATAGCACAGATACGCAGTATTTT | CASSQDLGTYSTDTQYF
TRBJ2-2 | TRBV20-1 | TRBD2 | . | TGCAGTGCTAGGAGTTCGAGGGAACTAGCGGGGTCCGAGGAGCTGTTTTTT | CSARSSRELAGSEELFF